One sample yielded the 32 T cell receptor beta chains listed below, sequenced in a study of T-cell memory formation after mild COVID-19. TCRdb analysed the 5' RACE reads with MiXCR anew, one entry per CDR3 protein. The table shows approximately 260,000 distinct CDR3 sequences, with about 15% occurring only once. The specimen sequenced was PBMCs or a T cell subset sorted from them (not recorded which). The origin of the receptors is a man in his late teens or twenties who had mild COVID-19 (a few samples of this study predate the infection). Cell type and time point are not known.

The chain has TRBV7-9 and TRBJ1-2; D not resolved. Trimming took 5 bases from V and 8 from J, leaving 15 bases between them. From germline, CDR1 is SEHNR and CDR2 FQNEAQ (reference sequence). CDR3 length: 13 amino acids. The CDR3 protein is CASSPDDLVGYTF. The CDR3 DNA is TGTGCCAGCAGCCCCGACGACCTTGTAGGCTACACCTTC. Using reference TRBV7-9 and TRBJ1-2 for the parts outside the CDR3, the full variable domain is DTGVSQNPRHKITKRGQNVTFRCDPISEHNRLYWYRQTLGQGPEFLTYFQNEAQLEKSRLLSDRFSAERPKGSFSTLEIQRTEQGDSAMYLCASSPDDLVGYTFGSGTRLTVV.

The V call is TRBV4-3, the J call TRBJ1-1, with D uncertain. V was pared by 1 base and J by 4 bases, with 16 bases between. The germline gives CDR1 LGHNA, CDR2 YSLEER. This CDR3 has 16 residues. DNA for the CDR3: TGCGCCAGCAGCCAAGTTAGAGCTGGATGGAGCACTGAAGCTTTCTTT. Translated: CASSQVRAGWSTEAFF.

This clonotype was seen ten or more times. The gene calls are TRBV5-1 and TRBJ2-3, with D unresolved. Germline-derived CDR1 and CDR2 are SGHRS and YFSETQ. V shed 4 bases and J shed 4 bases, with 13 bases lying between them. The CDR3 is 14 residues long. The CDR3 region is CASSQSSGSDTQYF. The CDR3 bases are TGCGCCAGCAGCCAATCCTCCGGTTCAGATACGCAGTATTTT.

This clonotype was counted between two and nine times. The chain uses TRBV5-1 and TRBJ2-5; weak D call: TRBD2 (5 bases). The V end was cut by 0 bases, the J end by 4 bases, with 7 bases between. This CDR3 comprises 13 residues. Germline CDR1 and CDR2: SGHRS and YFSETQ. As DNA, the CDR3 is TGCGCCAGCAGCTTGGGGACTTCAGAGACCCAGTACTTC. Its protein is CASSLGTSETQYF.

The table lists this clonotype with a few counts. The rearrangement uses TRBV5-4 and TRBJ2-3; no clear D. This CDR3 is 12 amino acids long. Germline CDR1 is SGHNT and CDR2 is YYREEE (reference sequence). Trimming shortened V by 0 bases and J by 10 bases, and 9 bases separated the two germline ends. As DNA, the CDR3 is TGTGCCAGCAGCTTGGAACGGGTTGCGCAGTATTTT. This gives the protein CASSLERVAQYF.

V and J are TRBV7-2 and TRBJ2-7; D remains unclear. The ends were cut back, 1 base at V and 5 bases at J, with 9 bases in the middle. Germline values: CDR1 SGHTA, CDR2 FQGNSA. This CDR3 comprises 13 residues. The CDR3 reads CASSLGLVNEQYF. For the CDR3, the DNA is TGTGCCAGCAGCTTAGGGTTAGTGAACGAGCAGTACTTC.

The V call is TRBV6-5, the J call TRBJ1-2; unclear D gene. Germline-derived CDR1 and CDR2 are MNHEY and SVGAGI. V shed 3 bases and J shed 4 bases, with 9 bases lying between them. The CDR3 has 13 residues. CDR3 region: CASSYGATYGYTF. Here the CDR3 DNA reads TGTGCCAGCAGTTATGGCGCAACCTATGGCTACACCTTC.

The rearrangement uses TRBV12-3 or TRBV12-4 and TRBJ2-5; 7 bases align to TRBD1. After removal of 5 bases from V and 5 bases from J, the junction contained 5 bases not matched to a gene. This CDR3 contains 13 residues. The chain's CDR3 is CASSPDRRETQYF. The CDR3 DNA sequence: TGTGCCAGCAGTCCGGACAGGAGGGAGACCCAGTACTTC.

This clonotype has a handful of counts. This chain links TRBV6-2 or TRBV6-3 with TRBJ1-2; a possible D gene is TRBD1 (5 bases). The CDR3 length is 14 residues. Germline V gene lookup returns CDR1 MNHEY and CDR2 SVGEGT. Trimming left V 6 bases short and J 0 bases short, with 11 bases between. This chain's CDR3 is CASRPWGANYGYTF. In DNA form, the CDR3 reads TGTGCCAGCAGACCCTGGGGGGCTAACTATGGCTACACCTTC.

This clonotype has just a few counts. The J gene is TRBJ1-5, the V gene TRBV20-1; D unresolved. Trimming shortened V by 1 base and J by 1 base, and 11 bases separated the two germline ends. The CDR3 totals 15 residues. CDR1 is DFQATT, CDR2 SNEGSKA, per germline (reference sequence). The CDR3 DNA reads as TGCAGTGCTAGAGTGATCGCCGGAAGCAATCAGCCCCAGCATTTT. Translation gives CSARVIAGSNQPQHF.

The chain joins TRBV6-6 to TRBJ2-3; tentatively, D is TRBD2 (6 bases). Trimming took 2 bases from V and 2 from J, leaving 11 bases between them. The germline CDR1 and CDR2 sequences are MNHNY and SVGAGI (reference sequence). The CDR3 is made up of 15 amino acids. The chain's CDR3 is CASSYGSGPTDTQYF. Here the CDR3 DNA reads TGTGCCAGCAGTTACGGTAGCGGACCCACAGATACGCAGTATTTT.

The sample holds a few counts of this clonotype. The chain recombines TRBV27 with TRBJ1-2; no reliable D call. CDR3 size: 8 residues. Looked up from germline, CDR1 is MNHEY and CDR2 is SMNVEV (reference sequence). Here the CDR3 reads CSASGYTF. The CDR3 coding sequence is TGTTCGGCCAGTGGCTACACCTTC.

This chain connects TRBV15 to TRBJ2-5, with 7 bases fitting TRBD1. Germline V gives CDR1 LNHNV, CDR2 YYDKDF (reference sequence). This CDR3 has 15 residues. J was trimmed by 0 bases and V by 4 bases; bases with no gene match: 5. CDR3 DNA: TGTGCCACCAGCACAAAGACAGGGTACCAAGAGACCCAGTACTTC. It codes for CATSTKTGYQETQYF.

The gene calls are TRBV6-5 and TRBJ1-5; D is unresolved. Germline CDR1 and CDR2: MNHEY and SVGAGI. Trimming stripped 0 bases from V and 3 bases from J, with 9 bases between. This CDR3 is 15 amino acids long. This chain's CDR3 is CASSYSANNNQPQHF. CDR3 in DNA: TGTGCCAGCAGTTACTCGGCGAATAACAATCAGCCCCAGCATTTT.

This clonotype was detected a few times. The V and J genes are TRBV5-6 and TRBJ2-7; D call uncertain. V was trimmed by 4 bases and J by 1 base, leaving 9 bases between them. Germline CDR1 is SGHDT and CDR2 is YYEEEE. The CDR3 has 13 amino acids. This CDR3 reads CASSLLGSYEQYV. CDR3 nucleotides: TGTGCCAGCAGCCTTCTCGGGTCCTACGAGCAGTACGTC.

The gene calls are TRBV24-1 and TRBJ1-5, with a tentative D call TRBD1 (6 bases). The CDR3 totals 13 residues. The V gene's germline CDR1 is KGHDR and CDR2 SFDVKD. The V and J ends lost 7 bases and 4 bases respectively, with 10 bases between them. Here the CDR3 DNA reads TGTGCCACCAGCCAAGGGGGGAATCAGCCCCAGCATTTT. The encoded protein is CATSQGGNQPQHF.

The chain recombines TRBV7-2 with TRBJ2-7; D unclear. Per the germline V gene, CDR1 is SGHTA and CDR2 is FQGNSA. Trimming shortened V by 2 bases and J by 6 bases, and 5 bases separated the two germline ends. The CDR3 length is 11 residues. The CDR3 bases are TGTGCCAGCAGCTTAAGCCGCGAGCAGTACTTC. It yields the protein CASSLSREQYF. Using reference TRBV7-2 and TRBJ2-7 for the parts outside the CDR3, the full variable domain is GAGVSQSPSNKVTEKGKDVELRCDPISGHTALYWYRQSLGQGLEFLIYFQGNSAPDKSGLPSDRFSAERTGGSVSTLTIQRTQQEDSAVYLCASSLSREQYFGPGTRLTVT.

V gene TRBV6-6 combines with J gene TRBJ1-5; D is perhaps TRBD1 (5 bases). Germline loops: CDR1 MNHNY, CDR2 SVGAGI (reference sequence). V was pared by 5 bases and J by 8 bases, with 10 bases between. The CDR3 is 12 amino acids. The DNA of the CDR3 is TGTGCCAGCAGTCGGGACGCCGAGCCCCAGCATTTT. Translated, it gives CASSRDAEPQHF.

In its sample, this clonotype was seen a few times. This sequence joins TRBV11-2 and TRBJ1-4; D unclear. Germline V gene lookup returns CDR1 SGHAT and CDR2 FQNNGV. V lost 4 bases and J 5 bases, leaving 14 bases between the germline ends. CDR3 size: 15 residues. The CDR3 bases are TGTGCCAGCAGCTCCCTACTTCGCCCGAATGAAAAACTGTTTTTT. Translated, it gives CASSSLLRPNEKLFF. Using reference TRBV11-2 and TRBJ1-4 for the parts outside the CDR3, the full variable domain is EAGVAQSPRYKIIEKRQSVAFWCNPISGHATLYWYQQILGQGPKLLIQFQNNGVVDDSQLPKDRFSAERLKGVDSTLKIQPAKLEDSAVYLCASSSLLRPNEKLFFGSGTQLSVL.

This chain joins TRBV5-1 and TRBJ2-3; TRBD2 might be the D (5 bases). V was pared by 5 bases and J by 0 bases, with 10 bases between. This CDR3 comprises 14 residues. Per germline, CDR1 SGHRS and CDR2 YFSETQ. The CDR3 loop is CASSSPGSTDTQYF. CDR3 nucleotides: TGCGCCAGCAGTTCCCCGGGGAGCACAGATACGCAGTATTTT. Full variable domain (missing parts from reference TRBV5-1 and TRBJ2-3): KAGVTQTPRYLIKTRGQQVTLSCSPISGHRSVSWYQQTPGQGLQFLFEYFSETQRNKGNFPGRFSGRQFSNSRSEMNVSTLELGDSALYLCASSSPGSTDTQYFGPGTRLTVL.

This clonotype was seen a few times. The chain has TRBV9 and TRBJ1-3; D uncertain. The germline gives CDR1 SGDLS, CDR2 YYNGEE. The CDR3 runs to 14 residues. The V end was cut by 4 bases, the J end by 1 base, with 9 bases between. CDR3 sequence: CASSQDPSGNTIYF. CDR3 coding DNA: TGTGCCAGCAGCCAGGATCCTTCTGGAAACACCATATATTTT.

The CDR3 DNA is TGTGCCAGCACCCCCTCCCGGCCCTACAATGAGCAGTTCTTC. Encoded protein: CASTPSRPYNEQFF. This sequence joins TRBV11-1 and TRBJ2-1; D remains ambiguous. The V gene lost 7 bases and the J gene lost 2 bases, with 12 bases spanning the gap. CDR1 SGHAT and CDR2 FQDESV come from the germline V gene (reference sequence). The CDR3 totals 14 residues.

This clonotype appeared a few times. This rearrangement joins TRBV5-1 to TRBJ1-2, with D possibly TRBD1 on 5 matching bases. Germline CDR1 reads SGHRS; CDR2 reads YFSETQ. Deletions cut 7 bases from V and 8 bases from J, with 18 bases between. This CDR3 has 13 amino acids. The CDR3 coding sequence is TGCGCCAGCGCCGAACTTAGGGGTACCGGCTACACCTTC. It translates to CASAELRGTGYTF.

The chain links TRBV11-3 to TRBJ1-6; perhaps TRBD1 as D (5 bases). From germline, CDR1 is SGHNT and CDR2 YENEEA. V was trimmed by 5 bases and J by 7 bases, leaving 6 bases between them. There are 12 residues in the CDR3. CDR3 coding DNA: TGTGCCAGCAGCCAGGGAAATTCACCCCTCCACTTT. This translates into CASSQGNSPLHF.

This sequence joins TRBV18 and TRBJ2-7; D is perhaps TRBD1 or TRBD2 (5 bases each). The V end was cut by 0 bases, the J end by 5 bases, with 14 bases between. Germline V gene lookup returns CDR1 KGHSH and CDR2 LQKENI. CDR3 size: 15 residues. Written as DNA, the CDR3 is TGTGCCAGCTCACCACCGAGCCACGGGGACGACGAGCAGTACTTC. Protein: CASSPPSHGDDEQYF.

The CDR3 sequence is CSATGGLRPQHF. The CDR3, as DNA: TGCAGTGCTACGGGAGGGTTGAGGCCCCAGCATTTT. The rearrangement uses TRBV20-1 and TRBJ1-5; D not certain. Trimming removed 4 bases at V and 9 bases at J, with 13 bases between. The CDR3 has 12 residues. Germline CDR1 DFQATT, CDR2 SNEGSKA (reference sequence).

This clonotype appeared a few times. This chain connects TRBV27 to TRBJ2-3, with D possibly matching TRBD2 (5 bases). Trimming left V 3 bases short and J 0 bases short, with 13 bases between. The CDR3 length is 16 residues. CDR1 MNHEY and CDR2 SMNVEV come from the germline V gene (reference sequence). CDR3 amino acids: CASSFGDYTSTDTQYF. The CDR3 DNA reads as TGTGCCAGCAGTTTTGGTGACTACACTAGCACAGATACGCAGTATTTT.

This clonotype was counted between two and nine times. V and J are TRBV6-1 and TRBJ2-7; possibly TRBD2 for D (6 bases). This CDR3 is built from 15 residues. V was pared by 7 bases and J by 4 bases, with 20 bases between. Germline CDR1 reads MNHNS; CDR2 reads SASEGT. This chain's CDR3 is CASNQGGTLRYEQYF. The CDR3 region has the DNA TGTGCCAGCAATCAGGGAGGTACCTTGCGTTACGAGCAGTACTTC.

This clonotype was detected ten times or more. The CDR3 sequence is CASSQEPRGGRKTQYF. The CDR3 region has the DNA TGTGCCAGCAGCCAAGAGCCCAGGGGTGGGAGAAAGACCCAGTACTTC. The J gene is TRBJ2-5, the V gene TRBV7-2; D is perhaps TRBD1 (6 bases). CDR1 and CDR2 from the germline V gene are SGHTA and FQGNSA. The CDR3 runs 16 residues. With 5 bases removed from V and 6 bases from J, the gap between germline ends came to 22 bases. The full variable domain, rest sourced from reference TRBV7-2 and TRBJ2-5, is GAGVSQSPSNKVTEKGKDVELRCDPISGHTALYWYRQSLGQGLEFLIYFQGNSAPDKSGLPSDRFSAERTGGSVSTLTIQRTQQEDSAVYLCASSQEPRGGRKTQYFGPGTRLLVL.

This sequence joins TRBV4-3 and TRBJ2-7, with 7 positions matching TRBD1. J was trimmed by 2 bases and V by 0 bases; bases with no gene match: 1. The CDR3 runs to 14 residues. Looked up from germline, CDR1 is LGHNA and CDR2 is YSLEER. CDR3 region: CASSQDRGPYEQYF. The CDR3 DNA reads TGCGCCAGCAGCCAAGATAGGGGGCCCTACGAGCAGTACTTC.

The V gene is TRBV7-2, the J gene TRBJ2-7, with 10 positions matching TRBD2. Germline V gives CDR1 SGHTA, CDR2 FQGNSA. Losses at the gene ends were 4 bases for V and 0 bases for J; bases not matched to a gene: 3. The CDR3 extends over 15 amino acids. The CDR3 here is CASSSIAGGSYEQYF. The CDR3, as DNA: TGTGCCAGCAGCTCTATAGCGGGGGGCTCCTACGAGCAGTACTTC. The entire variable domain, with the rest obtained from reference TRBV7-2 and TRBJ2-7, is as follows: GAGVSQSPSNKVTEKGKDVELRCDPISGHTALYWYRQSLGQGLEFLIYFQGNSAPDKSGLPSDRFSAERTGGSVSTLTIQRTQQEDSAVYLCASSSIAGGSYEQYFGPGTRLTVT.

The chain carries TRBV5-1 and TRBJ2-1, with D possibly being TRBD1 (6 bases). This CDR3 has 17 amino acids. The germline gives CDR1 SGHRS, CDR2 YFSETQ. Trimming stripped 4 bases from V and 0 bases from J, with 17 bases between. CDR3 sequence: CASSLGSGGVSYNEQFF. In DNA form, the CDR3 reads TGCGCCAGCAGCCTGGGGAGTGGGGGCGTCTCCTACAATGAGCAGTTCTTC.